The text below deals with one T cell receptor beta chain. This clone counts as medium-sized (0.01 to 0.1%). Its antigen target is currently unknown. No clone much larger than this one lies a single base away; base qualities are absent. TCRbeta CDR3 regions were amplified from genomic DNA by means of the immunoSEQ Assay, a bias-controlled multiplex PCR. As for how the authors treated the data: Nucleated cell counts per sample were estimated from amplification of reference gene primers within the assay. To quantify the absolute abundance of each unique TCRbeta CDR3 rearrangement, sequence reads were collapsed and filtered. For each sample, productive Simpson clonality was calculated as the square root of Simpson's diversity index across productive rearrangements. The immuneACCESS repertoire file appears here via TCRdb, limited to in-frame rearrangements. These files lack a portion of the clones; in checked studies, under half of the deficit traces to unresolved V genes, and the cause of the others is not known. The V and J calls and clone size are taken from that table; D and trimming were inferred from the DNA. This sample comprises roughly 100,000 clones, 70% to 85% of them detected only once. The ten biggest clones cover 10% of the sample.

CDR1 and CDR2, per the germline V gene, are MNHEY and SVGAGI. Counted from cysteine to phenylalanine, this CDR3 has 14 amino acids. Only the CDR3 portion is preserved as DNA: 42 bases, with reading frame beginning at the first base. V is pruned by 7 bases and J by 6 bases, leaving 8 bases of the junction without a gene match. The sample belongs to a study of blood T cell repertoires in COVID-19 (dated by TCRdb to 2020 to 2022). Regarding the research as a whole: The collaborator samples originated in the United States, Italy and Spain and spanned the acute and convalescent phases of COVID-19. The prospective study material was composed of cDNA or gDNA derived from T cells, B-cell-depleted T cells, or PBMCs. The dataset comprised deeply sampled blood TCRbeta repertoires from subjects exposed to, actively infected with, or recovered from COVID-19. A freely available public database, intended as a resource for researchers studying the immune response to SARS-CoV-2, is where the repertoires were released. Samples came from the ongoing ImmuneRACE study (first 160 participants) plus 1,254 subjects from 6 global collaborators. The sample metadata nearly always contained a de-identified subject ID, COVID-19 status, age in years and sex. Where HLA class I and class II types were available, the types were taken from metadata supplied by the sample provider, not from assay-based typing.

Collaborating institutions collected whole blood in K2EDTA tubes following their own protocols. For TCRbeta analysis, collaborator samples were shipped as frozen whole blood, as isolated PBMCs, or as DNA extracted from either sample type. What the research found in general, with its limitations: How much clinical and demographic metadata was included differed by source and by participant, and the metadata was provided uncurated.

The rearranged chain carries TRBV6-5 and TRBJ1-5, and 8 junctional nucleotides match TRBD1. This sequence was found in a man in his sixties or seventies with acute or convalescent COVID-19. Sample: peripheral blood. The CDR3 reads as follows: CASTNGQGGQPQHF. The nucleotides read TGTGCCAGCACGAATGGACAGGGAGGTCAGCCCCAGCATTTT.